This T cell receptor (beta chain) is from a study of blood T cell repertoires in COVID-19. Study at large: Donors in the United States, Italy and Spain gave samples during acute or convalescent COVID-19. PBMCs, B-cell-depleted T cells, or T cells provided the cDNA or gDNA that made up the material.

The CDR3 extends over 12 amino acids. The germline V gene has CDR1 SGHVS and CDR2 FQNEAQ. V was clipped by 8 bases and J by 8 bases, with 15 bases between them. Study processing details: Researchers report that nucleated cell counts were estimated from reference gene primer amplification. Repertoires were generated with immunoSEQ multiplex PCR, while TCRdb's copy carries only in-frame clones and drops some. V, J and clone size are taken as reported in that table, and D and trimming were inferred from the DNA itself. Altogether some 70,000 clones are present, 70% to 85% being singletons, with the ten largest covering approximately 10%.

The TCR originated in a woman aged 45-65 years with acute or convalescent COVID-19. The source material was peripheral blood. The chain carries TRBV7-8 and TRBJ1-2; D possibly corresponds to TRBD1 (5 bases). The CDR3 is CASGGERGGYTF. CDR3 in DNA: TGTGCCAGCGGAGGGGAAAGGGGCGGCTACACCTTC.